Presented here are 30 T cell receptor beta chains from one specimen sequenced in a study of OX40 agonist ivuxolimab in advanced cancers. Libraries were made using the immunoSEQ multiplex PCR assay. TCRdb stores this immuneACCESS table with in-frame sequences only. Part of the clones is absent; in the studies checked, under half of the shortfall reflects unresolved V genes, and no reason is known for the rest. The sample profile shows roughly 81,000 clones; 85% to 90% of them were found once. 0.45% to 0.55% of the sample is in the top ten clones. Specimen: CD4+ or CD8+ T cells sorted from blood, collected in a trial of the OX40 agonist ivuxolimab. Receptors were obtained from an adult with an advanced solid tumor such as melanoma, head and neck, liver or kidney cancer.

The table lists this clone with a few counts. This sequence joins TRBV18 and TRBJ1-4; unclear D gene. Germline CDR1 and CDR2: KGHSH and LQKENI. Between the trimmed V and J ends, which lost 3 bases and 7 bases, there was a span of 15 bases. This CDR3 comprises 15 residues. CDR3 sequence: CASSPSRGYGEKLFF. CDR3 in DNA: TGTGCCAGCTCACCTTCTCGAGGATACGGTGAAAAACTGTTTTTT.

The CDR3 region is CASSGLTRGAQPQHF. The CDR3 DNA sequence: TGTGCCAGCAGTGGTTTGACCCGAGGGGCTCAGCCCCAGCATTTT. The V and J genes are TRBV2 and TRBJ1-5; tentative D call: TRBD1 (5 bases). The CDR3 extends over 15 amino acids. V lost 4 bases to trimming and J lost 6 bases, with 16 bases between them. CDR1 and CDR2 (germline): SNHLY, FYNNEI.

As for this clone: One end of the junction fails to match germline, which may point to a read error. The chain has TRBV27 and TRBJ1-2, with D unresolved. Germline V gene data show CDR1 as MNHEY and CDR2 as SMNVEV (reference sequence). The CDR3 contains 13 residues. CDR3: CASSPMVQIGPLF. The CDR3, as DNA: TGTGCCAGCAGCCCCATGGTCCAGATTGGACCCCTTTTC.

The genes are TRBV19 and TRBJ1-2; D is uncertain. CDR1 LNHDA and CDR2 SQIVND come from the germline V gene (reference sequence). The CDR3 has 12 residues. Trimming took 6 bases from V and 0 from J, leaving 5 bases between them. CDR3 bases: TGTGCCAGTAGCCAGGCTAACTATGGCTACACCTTC. Amino acid sequence: CASSQANYGYTF.

V usage is TRBV5-6 and J usage is TRBJ1-2; D might be TRBD1 (5 bases). The length of the CDR3 is 14 residues. The germline gives CDR1 SGHDT, CDR2 YYEEEE. The V and J ends lost 4 bases and 3 bases respectively, with 13 bases between them. Written as DNA, the CDR3 is TGTGCCAGCAGCCGGGGAGGGGCAGACTATGGCTACACCTTC. This translates into CASSRGGADYGYTF.

This chain connects TRBV2 to TRBJ2-5; D ambiguous. The germline CDR1 and CDR2 sequences are SNHLY and FYNNEI. V was cut by 3 bases and J by 1 base, with 9 bases left in between. CDR3 size: 14 residues. The CDR3 sequence is CASSEGQLQETQYF. CDR3 DNA: TGTGCCAGCAGTGAGGGCCAACTCCAAGAGACCCAGTACTTC.

This sequence joins TRBV5-1 and TRBJ2-1; 10 nucleotides agree with TRBD1. The junction had 7 bases not matched to a gene; V was cut back by 7 bases and J by 3 bases. Germline V gene data show CDR1 as SGHRS and CDR2 as YFSETQ. The CDR3 is made up of 15 amino acids. CDR3 residues: CASDAGTGDYNEQFF. Here the CDR3 DNA reads TGCGCCAGCGACGCCGGGACAGGGGACTACAATGAGCAGTTCTTC.

The V gene is TRBV5-4, the J gene TRBJ2-5, with TRBD2 identical over 13 bases. The CDR3 is 16 amino acids. V lost 3 bases and J lost 4; bases outside the gene matches: 6. Germline V lookup: CDR1 SGHNT, CDR2 YYREEE (reference sequence). The CDR3 nucleotides read TGTGCCAGCAGCTCTGGACTAGCGGGGGCGAGAGAGACCCAGTACTTC. This gives the protein CASSSGLAGARETQYF.

This clone was found once. The genes are TRBV18 and TRBJ1-1, with unresolved D. The CDR3 extends over 12 amino acids. Germline V CDR1 and CDR2: KGHSH, LQKENI. Trimming left V 6 bases short and J 11 bases short, with 16 bases between. The CDR3 coding sequence is TGTGCCAGCTCGCCTGACAACTCGATGGCTTTCTTT. It encodes CASSPDNSMAFF.

V gene TRBV5-1 combines with J gene TRBJ2-7; possibly TRBD1 for D (5 bases). CDR3 length: 12 residues. Germline assignment: CDR1 SGHRS and CDR2 YFSETQ. V lost 4 bases and J 4 bases, leaving 9 bases between the germline ends. The CDR3: CASSPTGYEQYF. Written as DNA, the CDR3 is TGCGCCAGCAGCCCTACAGGATACGAGCAGTACTTC.

V and J are TRBV6-5 and TRBJ1-4; TRBD1 aligns across 9 bases. This CDR3 has 15 amino acids. The ends lost 8 bases at V and 8 bases at J; junction bases unmatched: 12. The germline V gene encodes CDR1 MNHEY and CDR2 SVGAGI. The CDR3 region is CASRLSGQGSEKLFF. The CDR3 DNA reads as TGTGCCAGCCGTCTATCGGGACAGGGATCAGAAAAACTGTTTTTT.

The V gene is TRBV5-1, the J gene TRBJ2-7; 7 bases line up with TRBD1. Germline V gene data show CDR1 as SGHRS and CDR2 as YFSETQ. The ends lost 3 bases at V and 0 bases at J; junction bases unmatched: 3. CDR3 size: 14 residues. The CDR3 region has the DNA TGCGCCAGCAGCTCAGGGGGTCCCTCCTACGAGCAGTACTTC. It codes for CASSSGGPSYEQYF.

The sample holds one count of this clone. J is TRBJ2-7 and V is TRBV5-5; 7 bases agree with TRBD1. CDR1 is SGHKS and CDR2 is YYEKEE in the germline V gene (reference sequence). CDR3 size: 16 residues. The V and J ends lost 4 bases and 2 bases, in that order; junction bases with no gene match: 12. Here the CDR3 DNA reads TGTGCCAGCAGCCCCCGACTGAGGCAGGGGGCCTACGAGCAGTACTTC. This sequence encodes CASSPRLRQGAYEQYF.

The V call is TRBV6-6, the J call TRBJ2-7, with D perhaps TRBD1 (5 bases). Per germline, CDR1 MNHNY and CDR2 SVGAGI (reference sequence). V lost 1 base, J lost 3 bases, and 10 bases lay in between. The CDR3 extends over 14 amino acids. Here the CDR3 DNA reads TGTGCCAGCAGTTACTTAGGGGCTGACTACGAGCAGTACTTC. Protein product: CASSYLGADYEQYF.

V usage is TRBV4-2 and J usage is TRBJ1-5; D unclear. In germline, CDR1 is LGHNA, CDR2 YNFKEQ. CDR3 size: 15 residues. Trimming left V 0 bases short and J 7 bases short, with 13 bases between. Here the CDR3 DNA reads TGTGCCAGCAGCCAAGACACCGGGGTCGGCCAGCCCCAGCATTTT. This codes for CASSQDTGVGQPQHF.

The CDR3: CASSQQGGGYNEQFF. In DNA form, the CDR3 reads TGTGCCAGCAGCCAACAGGGGGGTGGCTACAATGAGCAGTTCTTC. The V and J genes are TRBV2 and TRBJ2-1; 8 bases are shared with TRBD1. Germline lookup yields CDR1 SNHLY and CDR2 FYNNEI. The CDR3 has 15 residues. V was clipped by 6 bases and J by 3 bases; unmatched bases: 7.

The V call is TRBV19, the J call TRBJ1-5, with D hard to call. In germline, CDR1 is LNHDA, CDR2 SQIVND (reference sequence). Trimming took 1 base from V and 0 from J, leaving 10 bases between them. The CDR3 length is 16 residues. CDR3 loop: CASSIGWAPSNQPQHF. DNA for the CDR3: TGTGCCAGTAGTATAGGGTGGGCCCCTAGCAATCAGCCCCAGCATTTT.

The chain couples TRBV19 to TRBJ2-7; D unresolved. Trimming stripped 0 bases from V and 2 bases from J, with 8 bases between. From germline, CDR1 is LNHDA and CDR2 SQIVND (reference sequence). This CDR3 has 14 amino acids. CDR3 sequence reads: CASSIEDGPYEQYF. DNA of the CDR3: TGTGCCAGTAGTATAGAGGACGGACCCTACGAGCAGTACTTC.

V and J are TRBV10-3 and TRBJ1-1, with D unresolved. Germline V gene data show CDR1 as ENHRY and CDR2 as SYGVKD. This CDR3 has 13 amino acids. V gave up 1 base and J gave up 1 base, with 4 bases separating them. The CDR3 protein is CAISEFGNTEAFF. CDR3 sequence (DNA): TGTGCCATCAGTGAGTTTGGGAACACTGAAGCTTTCTTT.

This chain uses TRBV7-2 with TRBJ2-7; possibly TRBD1 for D (5 bases). The CDR3 is 15 amino acids. Trimming pared 2 bases from V and 6 bases from J, leaving 17 bases between. CDR1 and CDR2 (germline): SGHTA, FQGNSA. The CDR3 sequence is CASSLSQGMGSEQYF. The CDR3 nucleotides are TGTGCCAGCAGCTTAAGTCAGGGCATGGGGTCCGAGCAGTACTTC.

V gene TRBV6-6 combines with J gene TRBJ1-5, with a possible D match to TRBD1 (6 bases). The CDR3 consists of 16 residues. Trimming took off 4 bases at V and 0 bases at J, with 13 bases between the two ends. The germline gives CDR1 MNHNY, CDR2 SVGAGI (reference sequence). This CDR3 is CASSWGRPYSNQPQHF. The DNA of the CDR3 is TGTGCCAGCAGTTGGGGGCGACCCTATAGCAATCAGCCCCAGCATTTT.

The chain carries TRBV2 and TRBJ1-6, with D unclear. Looked up from germline, CDR1 is SNHLY and CDR2 is FYNNEI. Trimming shortened V by 7 bases and J by 9 bases, and 13 bases separated the two germline ends. The CDR3 is 13 amino acids. DNA for the CDR3: TGTGCCAGCAATCCCTCAGAGGGTTCACCCCTCCACTTT. Encoded protein: CASNPSEGSPLHF.

The rearrangement links TRBV2 to TRBJ2-5; TRBD1 matches at 7 bases. With 6 bases clipped from V and 1 base from J, the junction kept 2 bases outside the gene matches. The CDR3 has 13 residues. Germline V CDR1 and CDR2: SNHLY, FYNNEI. For the CDR3, the DNA is TGTGCCAGCAGGGGACAGAGCCAAGAGACCCAGTACTTC. Translating gives CASRGQSQETQYF.

This chain links TRBV5-5 with TRBJ1-2; weak D call: TRBD1 (5 bases). Germline assignment: CDR1 SGHKS and CDR2 YYEKEE (reference sequence). This CDR3 contains 13 residues. V lost 6 bases, J lost 3 bases, and 12 bases lay in between. This CDR3 reads CASTPGGDYGYTF. As DNA, the CDR3 is TGTGCCAGCACCCCCGGGGGGGACTATGGCTACACCTTC. The variable domain in full, with the rest retrieved from reference TRBV5-5 and TRBJ1-2, is DAGVTQSPTHLIKTRGQQVTLRCSPISGHKSVSWYQQVLGQGPQFIFQYYEKEERGRGNFPDRFSARQFPNYSSELNVNALLLGDSALYLCASTPGGDYGYTFGSGTRLTVV.

Written as DNA, the CDR3 is TGTGCCAGCAGCAGACAGGGGGCTGACACTGAAGCTTTCTTT. Its translation is CASSRQGADTEAFF. The chain couples TRBV7-2 to TRBJ1-1, with 10 bases identical to TRBD1. V was pared by 5 bases and J by 3 bases, with 3 bases of the junction left unmatched. CDR1 is SGHTA, CDR2 FQGNSA, per germline. The CDR3 contains 14 residues.

J is TRBJ2-3 and V is TRBV5-5, with a tentative D call TRBD1 (5 bases). CDR1 and CDR2 (germline): SGHKS, YYEKEE (reference sequence). CDR3 length: 13 amino acids. V was shortened by 4 bases and J by 4 bases, with 10 bases between the two germline ends. The CDR3 here is CASSRQGADTQYF. The CDR3 DNA reads TGTGCCAGCAGCCGGCAAGGGGCAGATACGCAGTATTTT.

V is TRBV19 and J is TRBJ2-1; 9 bases match TRBD2. The V gene's germline CDR1 is LNHDA and CDR2 SQIVND (reference sequence). With V trimmed by 1 base and J by 7 bases, 8 bases remained unmatched. This CDR3 comprises 16 residues. CDR3 bases: TGTGCCAGTAGTATAGTGGGCGGGGGGGCCGAAAATGAGCAGTTCTTC. The encoded protein is CASSIVGGGAENEQFF.

This clone has just one count. The V gene is TRBV5-1, the J gene TRBJ1-2; no clear D. Per the germline V gene, CDR1 is SGHRS and CDR2 is YFSETQ. The CDR3 is 15 amino acids. Trimming took off 4 bases at V and 8 bases at J, with 21 bases between the two ends. CDR3 in DNA: TGCGCCAGCAGCCCTGGGGTGATCGGTGGGCTCGGCTACACCTTC. It specifies CASSPGVIGGLGYTF.

This clone was counted once. The chain uses TRBV5-1 and TRBJ2-5; TRBD1 is a possible D gene (6 bases). The CDR3 length is 15 residues. V was trimmed by 6 bases and J by 1 base, leaving 16 bases between them. CDR1 and CDR2 (germline): SGHRS, YFSETQ. Here the CDR3 DNA reads TGCGCCAGCACCCCCCAGGGACATTCCCAAGAGACCCAGTACTTC. Amino acid sequence: CASTPQGHSQETQYF.

This chain connects TRBV18 to TRBJ1-1, with a weak D call TRBD1 (5 bases). Germline V gene lookup returns CDR1 KGHSH and CDR2 LQKENI. The length of the CDR3 is 15 residues. Trimming cost V 0 bases and J 7 bases, with 15 bases left between them. The CDR3 spells CASSPPSPGRVEAFF. The CDR3 nucleotides read TGTGCCAGCTCACCACCGTCCCCAGGGCGGGTTGAAGCTTTCTTT.